This TCR beta chain was profiled in a study of siplizumab effects on memory and regulatory T cells. Measured with immunoSEQ multiplex PCR; TCRdb has only the in-frame clones, and not every one. The sample holds 100,000 to 110,000 clones, about 90% seen once. V dropped 4 bases and J dropped 2; count of bases not matched to a gene: 5. This CDR3 has 14 amino acids. CDR1 is SGHKS, CDR2 YYEKEE, per germline (reference sequence). Sequenced input: CD4+ T cells sorted from blood. This TCR came from a human donor in good health. This rearrangement joins TRBV5-5 to TRBJ1-2, with 7 bases matching TRBD1. This CDR3 is CASSTGDLNYGYTF. The CDR3 nucleotides read TGTGCCAGCAGCACAGGGGATTTGAACTATGGCTACACCTTC.